This T cell receptor beta chain was sequenced in a study of blood T cells in healthy people across ages. The authors ran a second PCR of roughly 7 to 11 cycles using a sample-barcoded 5' primer and a J-beta primer mix. One entry per CDR3 protein results from TCRdb running MiXCR on the 5' RACE reads. There are approximately 360,000 distinct CDR3 sequences in the sample; approximately 47% occur only once, and around 50% lies in the top ten. Germline V lookup: CDR1 DFQATT, CDR2 SNEGSKA (reference sequence). V was pared by 8 bases and J by 8 bases, with 22 bases between. The CDR3 loop spans 15 amino acids.

The V and J genes are TRBV20-1 and TRBJ1-6; no firm D call. This clonotype originated in a man between 60 and 70 years old in good health. Sequences were obtained from blood. Here the CDR3 DNA reads TGCAGTCCCAATCGGCCGACGACCGGGGATTCACCCCTCCACTTT. Protein: CSPNRPTTGDSPLHF.